This T cell receptor (beta chain) was captured by sequencing in a study of PD-1 blockade in mismatch repair-deficient tumors. Overall study findings and caveats: Rapid post-treatment expansion, then contraction, generally preceding radiologic response, marked tumor-resident clones.

Per the germline V gene, CDR1 is SGHTA and CDR2 is FQGNSA. This CDR3 contains 14 residues. Trimming left V 3 bases short and J 2 bases short, with 8 bases between. To note about this clone: Antigen unknown.

Three pembrolizumab responders had their TCRs sequenced. Profiled with immunoSEQ multiplex PCR; TCRdb holds only in-frame clones, not every one. The data contain 90,000 to 120,000 clones, roughly four fifths of them singletons. The J gene is TRBJ1-5, the V gene TRBV7-2; TRBD1 is a possible D gene (6 bases). This sequence originates from an adult with mismatch repair-deficient cancer. Source: peripheral blood, taken approximately 35 weeks after starting pembrolizumab. CDR3 DNA: TGTGCCAGCAGCTTGGCAGGGGGCAATCAGCCCCAGCATTTT. It yields the protein CASSLAGGNQPQHF.